What follows describes a single TCR beta chain. Its specificity is unknown. The assay was immunoSEQ multiplex PCR, and TCRdb's table has in-frame clones only and misses some. The sample consists of about 5,200 clones, about 91% of them appearing once. These data are taken from a study of brain T cells in children with intractable seizures. Study findings and constraints: Each case's top public CDR3 resembled known HCMV, EBV or influenza A CDR3s.

Sequencing was limited to surgery cases with top T cell transcript signatures in brain tissue. Pre-surgery treatment included at least one anti-epileptic drug. CDR1 SNHLY and CDR2 FYNNEI come from the germline V gene. This CDR3 is 13 amino acids long. Trimming cost V 4 bases and J 3 bases; bases outside gene matches: 2. The sequence derives from a boy under three years old with focal cortical dysplasia and intractable seizures. This material consisted of resected brain tissue, taken at surgery. The gene calls are TRBV2 and TRBJ1-2; 7 bases line up with TRBD1. Here the CDR3 DNA reads TGTGCCAGCAGTGGCAGGGGGGACTATGGCTACACCTTC. It is translated as CASSGRGDYGYTF.